These 21 T cell receptor beta chains share one sample of origin, sequenced in a study of PD-1 blockade in classical Hodgkin lymphoma. Only in-frame clones appear in the TCRdb table, and some are missing; sequencing was by immunoSEQ multiplex PCR. The table records about 23,000 clones, around three quarters of them present only once. Patients all relapsed after autologous stem cell transplantation, and there was variation in brentuximab vedotin exposure. Sequencing was performed on peripheral blood mononuclear cells (PBMCs), taken before the second cycle of nivolumab. These receptors were taken from a human donor with classical Hodgkin lymphoma.

V is TRBV14 and J is TRBJ2-4; the D is unclear. The CDR3 sequence is 12 residues long. Germline assignment: CDR1 SGHDN and CDR2 FVKESK. V shed 2 bases and J shed 12 bases, with 11 bases lying between them. CDR3 region: CASSQPGRRQYF. The CDR3 region has the DNA TGTGCCAGCAGCCAACCGGGCCGCCGTCAGTACTTC.

This sequence joins TRBV19 and TRBJ2-3, with D possibly TRBD1 on 5 matching bases. The V and J ends lost 3 bases and 5 bases respectively, with 30 bases between them. The CDR3 extends over 20 amino acids. Germline V lookup: CDR1 LNHDA, CDR2 SQIVND (reference sequence). The chain's CDR3 is CASSIPAQGGVPSHRDTQYF. The CDR3 DNA reads as TGTGCCAGTAGTATCCCGGCGCAGGGTGGCGTACCCTCACACAGAGATACGCAGTATTTT.

The chain couples TRBV5-1 to TRBJ2-3; weak D call: TRBD2 (6 bases). CDR1 is SGHRS, CDR2 YFSETQ, per germline. The ends were cut back, 3 bases at V and 5 bases at J, with 16 bases in the middle. This CDR3 contains 15 residues. The CDR3, as DNA: TGCGCCAGCAGCTCAATAAGGGACGGGGGAGATACGCAGTATTTT. Translating it yields CASSSIRDGGDTQYF.

The rearrangement links TRBV27 to TRBJ2-7; either TRBD1 or TRBD2 may supply D (5 bases each). The CDR3 has 12 residues. Germline CDR1 is MNHEY and CDR2 is SMNVEV (reference sequence). V lost 9 bases, J lost 7 bases, and 16 bases lay in between. This chain's CDR3 is CARTGPSVEQYF. CDR3 nucleotides: TGTGCCAGGACGGGACCATCGGTTGAGCAGTACTTC.

This clone was detected only a few times. The CDR3 DNA reads as TGTGCCAGCAGCTTAGTGGGAGGGGGGACTGAAGCTTTCTTT. Protein sequence: CASSLVGGGTEAFF. The rearrangement links TRBV7-9 to TRBJ1-1; D may be TRBD1 (6 bases). The V gene's germline CDR1 is SEHNR and CDR2 FQNEAQ (reference sequence). This CDR3 is built from 14 residues. With 1 base removed from V and 5 bases from J, the gap between germline ends came to 11 bases.

The chain is built from TRBV19 and TRBJ1-4; 10 bases agree with TRBD1. The germline V gene encodes CDR1 LNHDA and CDR2 SQIVND (reference sequence). This CDR3 is built from 16 residues. Unmatched junction bases numbered 10, after V lost 5 bases and J lost 7 bases. CDR3 amino acids: CASSPGTGAPLEKLFF. CDR3 DNA sequence: TGTGCCAGTAGTCCTGGGACAGGGGCCCCTCTTGAAAAACTGTTTTTT.

V gene TRBV14 combines with J gene TRBJ1-2; perhaps TRBD1 as D (6 bases). Germline-derived CDR1 and CDR2 are SGHDN and FVKESK. V was pared by 0 bases and J by 5 bases, with 7 bases between. The CDR3 sequence is 13 residues long. This CDR3 reads CASSQDTGYGYTF. The CDR3 DNA follows: TGTGCCAGCAGCCAAGATACAGGGTATGGCTACACCTTC.

The rearrangement links TRBV20-1 to TRBJ2-1; unclear D gene. The CDR3 covers 11 residues. V was shortened by 6 bases and J by 8 bases, with 11 bases between the two germline ends. Germline V gene data show CDR1 as DFQATT and CDR2 as SNEGSKA (reference sequence). CDR3 in amino acids: CSARTVDEQFF. In DNA, the CDR3 is TGCAGTGCAAGGACCGTGGATGAGCAGTTCTTC.

V gene TRBV28 combines with J gene TRBJ2-7; no reliable D call. The V and J ends lost 2 bases and 2 bases respectively, with 16 bases between them. CDR3 length: 16 amino acids. The V gene's germline CDR1 is MDHEN and CDR2 SYDVKM. The CDR3 sequence is CASSLPAGPLPYEQYF. CDR3 nucleotides: TGTGCCAGCAGTTTACCGGCAGGCCCCCTCCCCTACGAGCAGTACTTC.

The V call is TRBV7-2, the J call TRBJ2-2; no clear D. V was cut by 5 bases and J by 5 bases, with 12 bases left in between. The length of the CDR3 is 14 residues. Germline V gives CDR1 SGHTA, CDR2 FQGNSA. CDR3 sequence reads: CASSRRLGTGELFF. CDR3 sequence (DNA): TGTGCCAGCAGCCGCAGGTTAGGGACCGGGGAGCTGTTTTTT.

V and J are TRBV28 and TRBJ2-7; possibly TRBD1 for D (8 bases). V lost 7 bases and J lost 2, with 15 bases in between. CDR3 size: 14 residues. Germline CDR1 is MDHEN and CDR2 is SYDVKM. CDR3 DNA sequence: TGTGCCAGCACCAGGACAGGGAGGGCCTACGAGCAGTACTTC. The encoded protein is CASTRTGRAYEQYF.

V is TRBV6-1 and J is TRBJ2-6; D remains unclear. CDR3 size: 18 residues. Per germline, CDR1 MNHNS and CDR2 SASEGT. V was clipped by 3 bases and J by 0 bases, with 15 bases between them. The CDR3 sequence is CASSDLQAASSGANVLTF. The CDR3, as DNA: TGTGCCAGCAGTGACTTGCAGGCCGCCTCCTCTGGGGCCAACGTCCTGACTTTC.

The chain couples TRBV10-3 to TRBJ2-7, with unresolved D. V dropped 5 bases and J dropped 2 bases, with 4 bases sitting between them. There are 11 residues in the CDR3. The V gene's germline CDR1 is ENHRY and CDR2 SYGVKD. The CDR3 region is CAISFAYEQYF. CDR3 coding DNA: TGTGCCATCAGTTTCGCCTACGAGCAGTACTTC.

The chain couples TRBV5-1 to TRBJ2-6; tentatively, D is TRBD1 (5 bases). The CDR3 contains 15 residues. Trimming left V 3 bases short and J 0 bases short, with 7 bases between. CDR1 is SGHRS and CDR2 is YFSETQ in the germline V gene. In DNA, the CDR3 is TGCGCCAGCAGCTCCACAGGCTCTGGGGCCAACGTCCTGACTTTC. Translating it yields CASSSTGSGANVLTF.

The chain carries TRBV19 and TRBJ1-1, with unresolved D. The CDR3 is made up of 13 amino acids. Between the trimmed V and J ends, which lost 4 bases and 1 base, there was a span of 7 bases. Germline CDR1 reads LNHDA; CDR2 reads SQIVND (reference sequence). CDR3 loop: CASSTVGNTEAFF. The CDR3 DNA is TGTGCCAGTAGTACGGTTGGGAACACTGAAGCTTTCTTT.

V gene TRBV5-6 combines with J gene TRBJ2-7; TRBD2 might be the D (7 bases). Trimming took 4 bases from V and 6 from J, leaving 17 bases between them. This CDR3 spans 14 amino acids. Looked up from germline, CDR1 is SGHDT and CDR2 is YYEEEE. The DNA for the CDR3 is TGTGCCAGCAGCCTCGGCGGGGGCTTTGGCGAGCAGTACTTC. Translated: CASSLGGGFGEQYF.

This clone was detected once. This CDR3 is also generated by other DNA sequences in the sample. This chain uses TRBV28 with TRBJ1-5; no firm D call. Germline assignment: CDR1 MDHEN and CDR2 SYDVKM. V shed 3 bases and J shed 6 bases, with 3 bases lying between them. This CDR3 region has 11 residues. In DNA, the CDR3 is TGTGCCAGCAGTTTGGGTCAGCCCCAGCATTTT. It is translated as CASSLGQPQHF.

This clone appeared a single time. The chain recombines TRBV2 with TRBJ1-6; D is unclear. Germline CDR1 reads SNHLY; CDR2 reads FYNNEI. This CDR3 has 13 residues. The germline V and J ends were trimmed by 3 bases and 9 bases, with 9 bases remaining between them. The CDR3: CASSEQILSPLHF. DNA of the CDR3: TGTGCCAGCAGTGAGCAGATCCTTTCACCCCTCCACTTT. The full variable domain, in which reference TRBV2 and TRBJ1-6 provide the parts outside the CDR3, is EPEVTQTPSHQVTQMGQEVILRCVPISNHLYFYWYRQILGQKVEFLVSFYNNEISEKSEIFDDQFSVERPDGSNFTLKIRSTKLEDSAMYFCASSEQILSPLHFGNGTRLTVT.

The chain joins TRBV5-4 to TRBJ2-5; D is perhaps TRBD1 or TRBD2 (6 bases each). The J call may be mistaken, given a closer DNA end match to TRBJ2-7. The CDR3 has 15 amino acids. CDR1 and CDR2 (germline): SGHNT, YYREEE (reference sequence). CDR3 sequence reads: CASSFPGAEPYEQYF. The DNA for the CDR3 is TGTGCCAGCAGCTTCCCGGGGGCGGAACCCTACGAGCAGTACTTC.

The CDR3 bases are TGTGCCAGCAGTTACCAGGGAAAGACCCAGTACTTC. Translation: CASSYQGKTQYF. The chain joins TRBV27 to TRBJ2-5, with D possibly TRBD1 on 5 matching bases. Per the germline V gene, CDR1 is MNHEY and CDR2 is SMNVEV (reference sequence). CDR3 length: 12 amino acids. V was pared by 4 bases and J by 6 bases, with 9 bases between.

The chain joins TRBV6-6 to TRBJ2-5, with D possibly matching TRBD1 (6 bases). Germline CDR1 MNHNY, CDR2 SVGAGI (reference sequence). This CDR3 region has 15 residues. V was cut by 6 bases and J by 2 bases, with 16 bases left in between. Here the CDR3 reads CASSLLRDKQETQYF. The CDR3 nucleotides read TGTGCCAGCAGCCTACTCCGGGACAAACAAGAGACCCAGTACTTC.